This T cell receptor (beta chain) originates from a study of tumor-infiltrating lymphocytes in localized non-small cell lung cancer. General observations from the study: Different pieces of the same tissue were used for each assay. TCRbeta sequencing showed higher T cell infiltration in tumors than uninvolved lung.

Note on this clone: Its specificity is unknown.

The CDR3 is 13 amino acids. Germline CDR1 reads MNHNY; CDR2 reads SVGAGI (reference sequence). J was trimmed by 6 bases and V by 6 bases; bases with no gene match: 6. Assay: immunoSEQ multiplex PCR; the TCRdb copy retains only in-frame clones and omits some. The data contain about 23,000 clones, 73% of them singletons. This chain connects TRBV6-6 to TRBJ2-3; 7 positions agree with TRBD1. This sequence was found in a human donor with non-small cell lung cancer. The source material was lung tumor tissue. The CDR3 here is CASRKTGSDTQYF. CDR3 DNA sequence: TGTGCCAGCAGGAAGACAGGGTCCGATACGCAGTATTTT.